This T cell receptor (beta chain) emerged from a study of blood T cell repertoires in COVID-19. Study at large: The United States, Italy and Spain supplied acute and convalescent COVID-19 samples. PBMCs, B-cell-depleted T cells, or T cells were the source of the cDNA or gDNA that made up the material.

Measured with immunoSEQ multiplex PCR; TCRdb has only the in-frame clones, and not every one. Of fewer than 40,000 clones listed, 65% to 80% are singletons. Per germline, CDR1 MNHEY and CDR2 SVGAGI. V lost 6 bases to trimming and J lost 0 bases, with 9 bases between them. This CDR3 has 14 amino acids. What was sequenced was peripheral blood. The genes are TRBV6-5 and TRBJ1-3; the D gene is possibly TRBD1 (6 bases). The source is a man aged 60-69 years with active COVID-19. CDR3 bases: TGTGCCAGCAGGGACAGACGCTCTGGAAACACCATATATTTT. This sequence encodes CASRDRRSGNTIYF.